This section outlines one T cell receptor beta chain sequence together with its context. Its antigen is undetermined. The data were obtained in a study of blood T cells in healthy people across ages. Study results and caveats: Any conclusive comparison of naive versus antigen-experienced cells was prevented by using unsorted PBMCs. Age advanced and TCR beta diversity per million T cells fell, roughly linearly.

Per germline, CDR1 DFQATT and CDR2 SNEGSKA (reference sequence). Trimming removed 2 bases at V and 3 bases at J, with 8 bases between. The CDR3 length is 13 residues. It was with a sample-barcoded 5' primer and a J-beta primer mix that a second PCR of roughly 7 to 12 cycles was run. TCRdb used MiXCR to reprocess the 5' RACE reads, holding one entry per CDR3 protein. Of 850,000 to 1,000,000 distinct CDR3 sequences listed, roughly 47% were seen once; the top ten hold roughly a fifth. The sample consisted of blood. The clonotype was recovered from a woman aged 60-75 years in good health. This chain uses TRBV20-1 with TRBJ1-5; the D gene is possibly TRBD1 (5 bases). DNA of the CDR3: TGCAGTGCTAGACAGGGCCACAATCAGCCCCAGCATTTT. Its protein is CSARQGHNQPQHF.